A selection of T cell receptor beta chains follows, all from one sample in a study of blood T cell repertoires in COVID-19. TCRdb keeps only in-frame clones here, not all; method: immunoSEQ multiplex PCR. The table has roughly 41,000 clones, about 76% seen once. The sequenced material came from peripheral blood. Source of these receptors: a man in his 70s with COVID-19, enrolled during active disease. Each CDR3 is given with its conserved first and last residue. The D gene is left open where the match is weak. Only part of the rows carry a size: once, few, many, or a class if the clone is expanded.

clone_size: .; d_call: .; v_call: TRBV4-2; j_call: TRBJ2-2; cdr3_nt: TGTGCCAGCAGCCAAGGCTCCTCAGGGTTCACCGGGGAGCTGTTTTTT; cdr3_aa: CASSQGSSGFTGELFF
clone_size: .; d_call: .; v_call: TRBV7-9; j_call: TRBJ2-7; cdr3_nt: TGTGCCAGCAGCTTAGCATCAGGGGTAAGCGAGCAGTACTTC; cdr3_aa: CASSLASGVSEQYF
clone_size: .; d_call: .; v_call: TRBV20-1; j_call: TRBJ2-3; cdr3_nt: TGCAGTGCTCGTGGGACTGCGGATACGCAGTATTTT; cdr3_aa: CSARGTADTQYF
clone_size: once; d_call: .; v_call: TRBV6-5; j_call: TRBJ2-2; cdr3_nt: TGTGCCAGTCAGGGGATCGGGACCGGGGAGCTGTTTTTT; cdr3_aa: CASQGIGTGELFF
clone_size: .; d_call: TRBD2; v_call: TRBV14; j_call: TRBJ2-3; cdr3_nt: TGTGCCAGCTCACCTAGCGGCGACTTCACAGATACGCAGTATTTT; cdr3_aa: CASSPSGDFTDTQYF
clone_size: .; d_call: .; v_call: TRBV19; j_call: TRBJ2-7; cdr3_nt: TGTGCCAGTAGTATAACAGGGGGGGCCTTCGAGCAGTACTTC; cdr3_aa: CASSITGGAFEQYF
clone_size: .; d_call: .; v_call: TRBV28; j_call: TRBJ1-5; cdr3_nt: TGTGCCAGCATGGCCGTCCATGGCAATCAGCCCCAGCATTTT; cdr3_aa: CASMAVHGNQPQHF
clone_size: .; d_call: TRBD1; v_call: TRBV19; j_call: TRBJ2-5; cdr3_nt: TGTGCCAGTAGTGGACAGGTACAAGAGACCCAGTACTTC; cdr3_aa: CASSGQVQETQYF
clone_size: .; d_call: .; v_call: TRBV7-2; j_call: TRBJ1-1; cdr3_nt: TGTGCCAGCAGCCCCCGGGGGTGGAACACTGAAGCTTTCTTT; cdr3_aa: CASSPRGWNTEAFF
clone_size: .; d_call: .; v_call: TRBV5-4; j_call: TRBJ1-4; cdr3_nt: TGTGCCAGCAGCATACAGGGACCCGGAGAAAAACTGTTTTTT; cdr3_aa: CASSIQGPGEKLFF
clone_size: .; d_call: .; v_call: TRBV2; j_call: TRBJ2-3; cdr3_nt: TGTGCCAGCACCGAGAGGCTAGTTAAGCAGTATTTT; cdr3_aa: CASTERLVKQYF
clone_size: .; d_call: TRBD1; v_call: TRBV18; j_call: TRBJ1-4; cdr3_nt: TGTGCCAGCTCACCACCGAACAGGGGGTGGTCTAATGAAAAACTGTTTTTT; cdr3_aa: CASSPPNRGWSNEKLFF
clone_size: .; d_call: TRBD1; v_call: TRBV18; j_call: TRBJ1-5; cdr3_nt: TGTGCCAGCTCACGGGGACAGGGTCAGCCCCAGCATTTT; cdr3_aa: CASSRGQGQPQHF
clone_size: .; d_call: TRBD1; v_call: TRBV30; j_call: TRBJ1-4; cdr3_nt: TGTGCCTGGAGTCGACAGGGGGAAAAACTGTTTTTT; cdr3_aa: CAWSRQGEKLFF
clone_size: .; d_call: TRBD2; v_call: TRBV18; j_call: TRBJ2-5; cdr3_nt: TGTGCCAGCTCACCACCACAGGGAACTAGCGGGAGAGAGACCCAGTACTTC; cdr3_aa: CASSPPQGTSGRETQYF
clone_size: .; d_call: .; v_call: TRBV10-1; j_call: TRBJ2-1; cdr3_nt: TGCGCCAGCTCCCTCGGGGGATCCGGCTACAATGAGCAGTTCTTC; cdr3_aa: CASSLGGSGYNEQFF
clone_size: .; d_call: TRBD1; v_call: TRBV5-1; j_call: TRBJ1-6; cdr3_nt: TGCGCCAGCAGCTTGGCGGGACAGCATATGTATAATTCACCCCTCCACTTT; cdr3_aa: CASSLAGQHMYNSPLHF
clone_size: .; d_call: TRBD1; v_call: TRBV4-3; j_call: TRBJ2-1; cdr3_nt: TGCGCCAGCAGCCCTGTAATCGCTCAAGACAGGGGGCCGAACTTCTTC; cdr3_aa: CASSPVIAQDRGPNFF
clone_size: few; d_call: .; v_call: TRBV5-8; j_call: TRBJ2-1; cdr3_nt: TGTGCCAGCAGCTTGCTTTGGAGCGGCGGTGAGCAGTTCTTC; cdr3_aa: CASSLLWSGGEQFF
clone_size: .; d_call: .; v_call: TRBV5-1; j_call: TRBJ2-2; cdr3_nt: TGCGCCAGCAGCCCCCCGGGGGAGCTGTTTTTT; cdr3_aa: CASSPPGELFF
clone_size: .; d_call: .; v_call: TRBV7-2; j_call: TRBJ1-5; cdr3_nt: TGTGCCAGCAGCTTATACGGACGGGAGGAGCATTTT; cdr3_aa: CASSLYGREEHF
clone_size: .; d_call: TRBD1; v_call: TRBV15; j_call: TRBJ2-7; cdr3_nt: TGTGCCACCAGCAGGGGACAGGGGTCCTCCTACGAGCAGTACTTC; cdr3_aa: CATSRGQGSSYEQYF
clone_size: .; d_call: TRBD2; v_call: TRBV10-2; j_call: TRBJ2-2; cdr3_nt: TGCGCCAGCAAATCTAGCGGGAGTCGCGGCGGGGAGCTGTTTTTT; cdr3_aa: CASKSSGSRGGELFF
clone_size: .; d_call: .; v_call: TRBV14; j_call: TRBJ1-2; cdr3_nt: TGTGCCAGCAGCCAGAGCCGCGGCACTTACACCTTC; cdr3_aa: CASSQSRGTYTF
clone_size: .; d_call: .; v_call: TRBV11-3; j_call: TRBJ2-7; cdr3_nt: TGTGCCAGCAGCTCCGGAGGGCAGGGAGAGCAGTACTTC; cdr3_aa: CASSSGGQGEQYF
clone_size: .; d_call: TRBD1; v_call: TRBV28; j_call: TRBJ1-6; cdr3_nt: TGTGCCAGCAGTTCGGGACAGGGGGGAAATTCACCCCTCCACTTT; cdr3_aa: CASSSGQGGNSPLHF
clone_size: once; d_call: TRBD1; v_call: TRBV3-1/TRBV3-2; j_call: TRBJ1-4; cdr3_nt: TGTGCCAGCAGCCAATCTGACAGGGAAAGGGAAAAACTGTTTTTT; cdr3_aa: CASSQSDREREKLFF
clone_size: .; d_call: .; v_call: TRBV19; j_call: TRBJ1-3; cdr3_nt: TGTGCCAGTAGTCGTGGACGGGGAACCGGAGGGAACACCATATATTTT; cdr3_aa: CASSRGRGTGGNTIYF
clone_size: .; d_call: .; v_call: TRBV30; j_call: TRBJ1-6; cdr3_nt: TGTGCCTGGAGCGGGAGGACTTTCTTAAATTCACCCCTCCACTTT; cdr3_aa: CAWSGRTFLNSPLHF
clone_size: .; d_call: TRBD1; v_call: TRBV18; j_call: TRBJ2-7; cdr3_nt: TGTGCCAGCTCACCGGGGACAGGGGGCGGCTACGAGCAGTACTTC; cdr3_aa: CASSPGTGGGYEQYF
clone_size: .; d_call: .; v_call: TRBV6-6; j_call: TRBJ1-3; cdr3_nt: TGTGCCAGCAGTTACGAGGGGGGGCCTGGAAACACCATATATTTT; cdr3_aa: CASSYEGGPGNTIYF
clone_size: .; d_call: .; v_call: TRBV18; j_call: TRBJ1-1; cdr3_nt: TGTGCCAGCTCCCCCGTCGTTACTGAAGCTTTCTTT; cdr3_aa: CASSPVVTEAFF
clone_size: .; d_call: .; v_call: TRBV12-3/TRBV12-4; j_call: TRBJ2-1; cdr3_nt: TGTGCCAGCACCCCTACTTCCTACAATGAGCAGTTCTTC; cdr3_aa: CASTPTSYNEQFF
clone_size: .; d_call: .; v_call: TRBV7-9; j_call: TRBJ1-2; cdr3_nt: TGTGCCAGCAGCTTTCCCCAGGGGAACGGCTACACCTTC; cdr3_aa: CASSFPQGNGYTF
clone_size: .; d_call: .; v_call: TRBV5-1; j_call: TRBJ1-1; cdr3_nt: TGCGCCAGCAGCTCGAGGCTGAACACTGAAGCTTTCTTT; cdr3_aa: CASSSRLNTEAFF
clone_size: .; d_call: .; v_call: TRBV13; j_call: TRBJ2-2; cdr3_nt: TGTGCCAGCAGCTGGGACTTCACCGGGGAGCTGTTTTTT; cdr3_aa: CASSWDFTGELFF
clone_size: .; d_call: .; v_call: TRBV5-1; j_call: TRBJ2-2; cdr3_nt: TGCGCCAGCAGCTTGGGTACGAACACCGGGGAGCTGTTTTTT; cdr3_aa: CASSLGTNTGELFF
clone_size: once; d_call: .; v_call: TRBV2; j_call: TRBJ1-1; cdr3_nt: TGTGCCAGTGGGGGCAGAATGATGAACACTGAAGCTTTCTTT; cdr3_aa: CASGGRMMNTEAFF
clone_size: .; d_call: TRBD1; v_call: TRBV4-3; j_call: TRBJ1-4; cdr3_nt: TGCGCCAGCAGCCAAGTCTACAGGGGGCTTCTGGGCCTTAATGAAAAACTGTTTTTT; cdr3_aa: CASSQVYRGLLGLNEKLFF
clone_size: .; d_call: .; v_call: TRBV6-5; j_call: TRBJ1-4; cdr3_nt: TGTGCCAGCAGACAGGGCGAAAAACTGTTTTTT; cdr3_aa: CASRQGEKLFF
clone_size: .; d_call: .; v_call: TRBV19; j_call: TRBJ2-3; cdr3_nt: TGTGCCAGTAGTATCGGGTCAGACTATACCGGAACAGATACGCAGTATTTT; cdr3_aa: CASSIGSDYTGTDTQYF
clone_size: .; d_call: TRBD1; v_call: TRBV7-2; j_call: TRBJ1-6; cdr3_nt: TGTGCCAGCAGCTTAATGGGACAGGAGTATTCACCCCTCCACTTT; cdr3_aa: CASSLMGQEYSPLHF
clone_size: once; d_call: TRBD1; v_call: TRBV7-9; j_call: TRBJ2-1; cdr3_nt: TGTGCCAGCAGCTTAGTTCCGACAGGGGCCTACAATGAGCAGTTCTTC; cdr3_aa: CASSLVPTGAYNEQFF
clone_size: .; d_call: .; v_call: TRBV28; j_call: TRBJ2-7; cdr3_nt: TGTGCCAGCAGTTTGATGGGGGCTGGGCAGTACTTC; cdr3_aa: CASSLMGAGQYF
clone_size: .; d_call: .; v_call: TRBV14; j_call: TRBJ2-7; cdr3_nt: TGTGCCAGCAGCTCCGGGCGAGGGGGTTGGGTGCAGTACTTC; cdr3_aa: CASSSGRGGWVQYF
clone_size: .; d_call: .; v_call: TRBV5-4; j_call: TRBJ2-7; cdr3_nt: TGTGCCAGCAGCCCCCGGGGGAGGGGGGGTCTAGAGCAGTACTTC; cdr3_aa: CASSPRGRGGLEQYF